This T cell receptor (beta chain) was recovered during a study of breast tumors, draining lymph nodes, adjacent tissues. Study observations and caveats: Tumors had less TCR diversity than lymph nodes, more than nontumor tissue. Tumor T cell lymph node origin was a supported hypothesis, not proven. The data were judged consistent with most tumor T cells coming from lymph node and expanding in tumor.

TCRdb re-derived calls from the multiplex PCR reads in MiXCR, one entry per CDR3 protein. The sample consists of 130,000 or so distinct CDR3 sequences, around a third of them appearing once. This clonotype was seen at least ten times. The antigen is undetermined. Given a much more abundant clone one base away, this may be a read error. Breast cancer patients provided tissue from their axillary draining lymph nodes. CDR1 SGHRS and CDR2 YFSETQ come from the germline V gene. The CDR3 covers 13 residues. What was sequenced was axillary lymph node tissue. The V call is TRBV5-1, the J call TRBJ1-4, with 7 bases fitting TRBD1. The sequence came from a female donor with breast cancer. Some clones in this sample may be carry-over from other donors' samples. The CDR3: CASRTGVDENLFF. Written as DNA, the CDR3 is TGCGCCAGCAGAACAGGGGTGGATGAAAACCTGTTTTTT.